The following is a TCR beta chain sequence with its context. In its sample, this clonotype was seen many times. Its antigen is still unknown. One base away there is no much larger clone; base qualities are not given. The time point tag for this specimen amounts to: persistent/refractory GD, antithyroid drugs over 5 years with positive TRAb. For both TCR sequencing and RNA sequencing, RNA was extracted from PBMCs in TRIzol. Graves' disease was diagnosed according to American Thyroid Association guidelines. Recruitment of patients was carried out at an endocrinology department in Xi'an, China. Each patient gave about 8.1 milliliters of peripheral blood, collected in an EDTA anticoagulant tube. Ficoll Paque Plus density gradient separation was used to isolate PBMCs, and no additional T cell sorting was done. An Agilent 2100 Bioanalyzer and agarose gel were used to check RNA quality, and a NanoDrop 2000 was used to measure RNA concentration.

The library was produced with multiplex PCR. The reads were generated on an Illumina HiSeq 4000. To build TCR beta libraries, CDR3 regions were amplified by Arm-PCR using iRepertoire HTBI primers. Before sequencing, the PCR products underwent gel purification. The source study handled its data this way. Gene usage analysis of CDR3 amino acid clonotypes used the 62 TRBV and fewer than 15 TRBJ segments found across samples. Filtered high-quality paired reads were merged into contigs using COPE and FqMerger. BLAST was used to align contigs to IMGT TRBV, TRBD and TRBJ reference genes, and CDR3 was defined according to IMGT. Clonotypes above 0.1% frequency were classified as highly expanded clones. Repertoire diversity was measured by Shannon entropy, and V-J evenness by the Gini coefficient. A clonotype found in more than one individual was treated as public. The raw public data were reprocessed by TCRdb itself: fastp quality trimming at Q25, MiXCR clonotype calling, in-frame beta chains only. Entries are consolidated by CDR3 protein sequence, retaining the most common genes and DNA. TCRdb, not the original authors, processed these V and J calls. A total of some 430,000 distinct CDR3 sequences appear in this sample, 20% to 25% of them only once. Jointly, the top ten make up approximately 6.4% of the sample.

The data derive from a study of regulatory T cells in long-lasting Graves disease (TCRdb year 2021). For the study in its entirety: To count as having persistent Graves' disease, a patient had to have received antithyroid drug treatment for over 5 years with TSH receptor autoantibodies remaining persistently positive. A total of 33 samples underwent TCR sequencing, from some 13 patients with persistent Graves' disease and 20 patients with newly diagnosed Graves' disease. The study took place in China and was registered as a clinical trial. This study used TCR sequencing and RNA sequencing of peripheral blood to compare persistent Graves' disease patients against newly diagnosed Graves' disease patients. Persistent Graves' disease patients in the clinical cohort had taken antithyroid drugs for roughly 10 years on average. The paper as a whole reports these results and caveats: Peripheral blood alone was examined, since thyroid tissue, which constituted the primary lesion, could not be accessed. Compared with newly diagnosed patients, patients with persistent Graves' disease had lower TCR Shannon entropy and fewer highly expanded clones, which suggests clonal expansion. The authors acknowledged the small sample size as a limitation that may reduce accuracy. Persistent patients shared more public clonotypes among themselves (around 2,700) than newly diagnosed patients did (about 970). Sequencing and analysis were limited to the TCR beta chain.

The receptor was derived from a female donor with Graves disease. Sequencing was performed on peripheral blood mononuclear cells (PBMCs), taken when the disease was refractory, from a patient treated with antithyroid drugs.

The nucleotide sequence is TGTGCCAGCAGCTTAGAGGAGCTAGAGACCCAGTACTTC. Translation gives CASSLEELETQYF. The chain links TRBV11-3 with TRBJ2-5; the D gene remains uncertain. CDR1 and CDR2 were assigned from the germline V gene as SGHNT and YENEEA. The CDR3 numbers 13 residues from cysteine through phenylalanine. Only the CDR3 DNA stays, 39 bases, in frame from base 1. Trimming takes 0 bases from V and 4 bases from J, and the germline ends sit 6 bases apart. Supplemented by the reference TRBV11-3 and TRBJ2-5 proteins around the CDR3, the complete variable domain is EAGVVQSPRYKIIEKKQPVAFWCNPISGHNTLYWYLQNLGQGPELLIRYENEEAVDDSQLPKDRFSAERLKGVDSTLKIQPAELGDSAVYLCASSLEELETQYFGPGTRLLVL.